The TCR beta chain described here comes from a study of graft-versus-host responses after intestinal transplantation. This clone turned up a few times. This CDR3 has 14 amino acids. The germline CDR1 and CDR2 sequences are PRHDT and FYEKMQ (reference sequence). Trimming pared 4 bases from V and 0 bases from J, leaving 10 bases between. The method was immunoSEQ multiplex PCR; TCRdb's version includes in-frame clones alone and lacks a portion of them. The table has fewer than 45,000 clones, around 94% seen once. V is TRBV13 and J is TRBJ2-7, with a possible D match to TRBD2 (5 bases). Sequenced here: PBMCs, sampled 16 days after intestinal transplant. The sequence came from a human patient who received an intestinal transplant, so some T cells may come from the graft donor. The CDR3 nucleotides read TGTGCCAGCAGCTCCCGACGGGACTCCTACGAGCAGTACTTC. This encodes CASSSRRDSYEQYF.